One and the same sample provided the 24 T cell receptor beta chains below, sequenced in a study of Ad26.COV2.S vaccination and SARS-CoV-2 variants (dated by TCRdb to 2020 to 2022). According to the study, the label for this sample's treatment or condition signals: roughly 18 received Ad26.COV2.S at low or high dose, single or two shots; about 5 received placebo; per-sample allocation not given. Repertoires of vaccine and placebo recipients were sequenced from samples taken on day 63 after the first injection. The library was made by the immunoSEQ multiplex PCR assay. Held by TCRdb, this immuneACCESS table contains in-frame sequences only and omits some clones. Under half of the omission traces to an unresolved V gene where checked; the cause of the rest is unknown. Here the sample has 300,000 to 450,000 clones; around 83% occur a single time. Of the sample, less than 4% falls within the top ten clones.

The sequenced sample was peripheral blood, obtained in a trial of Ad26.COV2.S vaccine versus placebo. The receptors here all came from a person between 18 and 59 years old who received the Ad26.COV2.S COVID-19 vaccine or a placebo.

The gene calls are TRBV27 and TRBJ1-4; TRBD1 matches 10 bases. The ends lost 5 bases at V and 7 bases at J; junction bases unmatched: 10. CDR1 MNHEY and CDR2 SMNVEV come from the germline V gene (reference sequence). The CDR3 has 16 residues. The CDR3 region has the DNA TGTGCCAGCAGTCTACAACCGACAGGGGGCGGTGAAAAACTGTTTTTT. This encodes CASSLQPTGGGEKLFF.

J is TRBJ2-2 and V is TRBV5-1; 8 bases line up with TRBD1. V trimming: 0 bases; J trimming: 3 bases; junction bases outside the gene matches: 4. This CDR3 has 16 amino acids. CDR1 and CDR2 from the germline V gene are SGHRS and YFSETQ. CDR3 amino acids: CASSLGGQAYTGELFF. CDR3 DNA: TGCGCCAGCAGCTTGGGGGGACAGGCATACACCGGGGAGCTGTTTTTT.

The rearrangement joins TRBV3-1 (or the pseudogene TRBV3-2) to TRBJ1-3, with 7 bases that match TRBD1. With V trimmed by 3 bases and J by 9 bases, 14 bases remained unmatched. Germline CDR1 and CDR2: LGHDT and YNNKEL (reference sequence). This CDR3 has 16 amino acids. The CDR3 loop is CASSHQQGTLRSTIYF. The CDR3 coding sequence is TGTGCCAGCAGCCACCAACAGGGGACGTTGAGAAGCACCATATATTTT.

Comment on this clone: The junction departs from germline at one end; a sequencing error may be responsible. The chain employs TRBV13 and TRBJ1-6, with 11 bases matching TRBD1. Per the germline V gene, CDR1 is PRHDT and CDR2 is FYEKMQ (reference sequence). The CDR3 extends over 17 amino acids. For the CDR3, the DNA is TGTGCCAGCAGATTAGGGGACAGGGGGTCCTATAATTCACCCCTCCACTTT. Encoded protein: CASRLGDRGSYNSPLHF.

CDR3 DNA sequence: TGTGCCAGCAGCTCCCCGGGACTAGCGGGCCGCGAGCAGTACTTC. This codes for CASSSPGLAGREQYF. J is TRBJ2-7 and V is TRBV11-2; 12 positions match TRBD2. V gave up 4 bases and J gave up 6 bases; unmatched junction bases: 7. CDR1 is SGHAT, CDR2 FQNNGV, per germline. CDR3 length equals 15 residues.

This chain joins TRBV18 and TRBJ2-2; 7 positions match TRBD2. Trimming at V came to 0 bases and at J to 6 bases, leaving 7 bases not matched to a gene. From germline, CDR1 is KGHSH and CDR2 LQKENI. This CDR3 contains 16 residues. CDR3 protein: CASSPPSGRSPGELFF. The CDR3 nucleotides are TGTGCCAGCTCACCACCGTCCGGGAGGTCCCCCGGGGAGCTGTTTTTT.

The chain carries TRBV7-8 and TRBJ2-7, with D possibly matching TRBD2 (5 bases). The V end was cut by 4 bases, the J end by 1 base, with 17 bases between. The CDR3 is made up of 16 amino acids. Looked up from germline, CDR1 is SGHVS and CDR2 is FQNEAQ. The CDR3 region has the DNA TGTGCCAGCAGCTCCGTTAGGTGGGGAGAGTCCTACGAGCAGTACTTC. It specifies CASSSVRWGESYEQYF.

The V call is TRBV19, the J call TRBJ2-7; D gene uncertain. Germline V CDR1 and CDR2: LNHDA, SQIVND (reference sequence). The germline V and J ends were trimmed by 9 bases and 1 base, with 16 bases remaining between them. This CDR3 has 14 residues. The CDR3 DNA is TGTGCCAGCTCAGAGTGGAGCCAGTCCTACGAGCAGTACTTC. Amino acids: CASSEWSQSYEQYF. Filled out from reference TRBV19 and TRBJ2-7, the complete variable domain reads DGGITQSPKYLFRKEGQNVTLSCEQNLNHDAMYWYRQDPGQGLRLIYYSQIVNDFQKGDIAEGYSVSREKKESFPLTVTSAQKNPTAFYLCASSEWSQSYEQYFGPGTRLTVT.

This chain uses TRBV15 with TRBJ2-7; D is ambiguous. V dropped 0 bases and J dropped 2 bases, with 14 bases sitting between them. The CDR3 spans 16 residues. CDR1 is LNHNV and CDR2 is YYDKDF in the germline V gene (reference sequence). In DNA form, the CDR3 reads TGTGCCACCAGCAGAGAGCTGATGGGCGCAGCCTACGAGCAGTACTTC. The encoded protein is CATSRELMGAAYEQYF.

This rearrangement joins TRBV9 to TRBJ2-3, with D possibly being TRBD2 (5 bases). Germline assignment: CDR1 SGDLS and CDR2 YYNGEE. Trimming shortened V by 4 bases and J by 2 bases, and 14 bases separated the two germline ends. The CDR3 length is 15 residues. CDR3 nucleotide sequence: TGTGCCAGCAGCCCCCACGGACTCTTCACAGATACGCAGTATTTT. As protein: CASSPHGLFTDTQYF. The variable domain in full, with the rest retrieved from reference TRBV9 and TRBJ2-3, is DSGVTQTPKHLITATGQRVTLRCSPRSGDLSVYWYQQSLDQGLQFLIQYYNGEERAKGNILERFSAQQFPDLHSELNLSSLELGDSALYFCASSPHGLFTDTQYFGPGTRLTVL.

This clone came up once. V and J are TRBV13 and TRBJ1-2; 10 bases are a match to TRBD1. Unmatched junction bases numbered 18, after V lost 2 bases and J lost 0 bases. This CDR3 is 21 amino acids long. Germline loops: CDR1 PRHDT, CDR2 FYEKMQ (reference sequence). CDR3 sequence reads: CASSLKTGGVVGPSSNYGYTF. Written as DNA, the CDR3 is TGTGCCAGCAGCTTAAAGACAGGGGGCGTTGTGGGCCCTTCGTCTAACTATGGCTACACCTTC.

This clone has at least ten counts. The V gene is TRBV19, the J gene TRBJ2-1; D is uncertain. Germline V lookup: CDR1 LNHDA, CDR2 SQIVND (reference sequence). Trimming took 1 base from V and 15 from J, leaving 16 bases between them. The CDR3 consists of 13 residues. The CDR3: CASSIVGGEVRFF. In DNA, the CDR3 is TGTGCCAGTAGTATAGTAGGCGGTGAGGTACGGTTCTTC.

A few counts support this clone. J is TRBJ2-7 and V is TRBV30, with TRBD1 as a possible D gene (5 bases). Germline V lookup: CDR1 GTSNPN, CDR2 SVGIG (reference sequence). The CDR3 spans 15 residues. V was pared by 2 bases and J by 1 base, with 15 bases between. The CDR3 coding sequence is TGTGCCTGGAGTCGCCCCCGACAGAATTCCTACGAGCAGTACTTC. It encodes CAWSRPRQNSYEQYF.

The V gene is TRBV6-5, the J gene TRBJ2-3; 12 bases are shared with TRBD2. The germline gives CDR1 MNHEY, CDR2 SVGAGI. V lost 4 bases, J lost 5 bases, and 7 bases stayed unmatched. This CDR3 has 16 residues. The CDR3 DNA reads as TGTGCCAGCAGTTCCCTAGCGGGAGGGCCTGGAGATACGCAGTATTTT. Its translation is CASSSLAGGPGDTQYF.

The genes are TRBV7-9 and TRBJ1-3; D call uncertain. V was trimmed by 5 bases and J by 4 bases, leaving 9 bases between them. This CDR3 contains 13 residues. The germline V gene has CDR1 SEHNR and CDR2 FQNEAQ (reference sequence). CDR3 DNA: TGTGCCAGCAGCCCAGCAGTAGGAAACACCATATATTTT. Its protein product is CASSPAVGNTIYF.

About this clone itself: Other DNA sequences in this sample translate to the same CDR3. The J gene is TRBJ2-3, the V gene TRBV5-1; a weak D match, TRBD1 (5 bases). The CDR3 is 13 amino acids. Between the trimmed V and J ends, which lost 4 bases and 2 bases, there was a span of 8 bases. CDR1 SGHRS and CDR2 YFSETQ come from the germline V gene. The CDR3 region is CASSPDNTDTQYF. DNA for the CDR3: TGCGCCAGCAGCCCGGACAACACAGATACGCAGTATTTT.

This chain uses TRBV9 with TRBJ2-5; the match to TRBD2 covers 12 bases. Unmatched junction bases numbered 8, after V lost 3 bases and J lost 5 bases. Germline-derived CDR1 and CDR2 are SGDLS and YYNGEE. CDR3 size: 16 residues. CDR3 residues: CASSAVTSGGRETQYF. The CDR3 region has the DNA TGTGCCAGCAGCGCCGTGACTAGCGGGGGAAGGGAGACCCAGTACTTC.

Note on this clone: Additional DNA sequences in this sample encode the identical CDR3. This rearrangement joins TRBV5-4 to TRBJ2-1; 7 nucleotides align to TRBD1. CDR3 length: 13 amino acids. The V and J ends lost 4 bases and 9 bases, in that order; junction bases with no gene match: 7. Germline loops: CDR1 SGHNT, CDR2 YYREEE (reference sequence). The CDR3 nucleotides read TGTGCCAGCAGCACCGACTACAGGGGTGAGCAGTTCTTC. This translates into CASSTDYRGEQFF. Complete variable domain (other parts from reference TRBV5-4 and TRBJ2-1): ETGVTQSPTHLIKTRGQQVTLRCSSQSGHNTVSWYQQALGQGPQFIFQYYREEENGRGNFPPRFSGLQFPNYSSELNVNALELDDSALYLCASSTDYRGEQFFGPGTRLTVL.

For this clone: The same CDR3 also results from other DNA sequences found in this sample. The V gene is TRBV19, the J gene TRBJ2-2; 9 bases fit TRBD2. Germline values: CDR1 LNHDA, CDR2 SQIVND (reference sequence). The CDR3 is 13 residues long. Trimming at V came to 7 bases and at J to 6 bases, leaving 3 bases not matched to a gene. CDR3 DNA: TGTGCCAGTACCCTAGCGGGGCCCGGGGAGCTGTTTTTT. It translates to CASTLAGPGELFF.

For the CDR3, the DNA is TGTGCCAGTAGACGGAAACAGGGCCGGGAGACCCAGTACTTC. It translates to CASRRKQGRETQYF. The chain is built from TRBV19 and TRBJ2-5, with D possibly TRBD1 on 6 matching bases. V was pared by 6 bases and J by 5 bases, with 16 bases between. The CDR3 runs 14 residues. Germline V gives CDR1 LNHDA, CDR2 SQIVND (reference sequence).

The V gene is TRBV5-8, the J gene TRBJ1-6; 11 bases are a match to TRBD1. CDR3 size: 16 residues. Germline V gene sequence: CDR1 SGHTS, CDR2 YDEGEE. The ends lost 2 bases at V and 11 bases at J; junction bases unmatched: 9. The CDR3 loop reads CASSFRPGQGVPPLHF. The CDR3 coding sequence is TGTGCCAGCAGCTTTAGGCCGGGACAGGGGGTGCCACCCCTCCACTTT. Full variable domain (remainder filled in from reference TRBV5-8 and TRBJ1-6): EAGVTQSPTHLIKTRGQQATLRCSPISGHTSVYWYQQALGLGLQFLLWYDEGEERNRGNFPPRFSGRQFPNYSSELNVNALELEDSALYLCASSFRPGQGVPPLHFGNGTRLTVT.

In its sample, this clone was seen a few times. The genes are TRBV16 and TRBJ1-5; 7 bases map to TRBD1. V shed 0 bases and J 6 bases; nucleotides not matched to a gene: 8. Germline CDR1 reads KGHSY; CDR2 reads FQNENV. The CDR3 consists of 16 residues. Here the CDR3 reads CASSQSPQGRGQPQHF. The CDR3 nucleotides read TGTGCCAGCAGCCAATCGCCACAGGGGAGAGGTCAGCCCCAGCATTTT.

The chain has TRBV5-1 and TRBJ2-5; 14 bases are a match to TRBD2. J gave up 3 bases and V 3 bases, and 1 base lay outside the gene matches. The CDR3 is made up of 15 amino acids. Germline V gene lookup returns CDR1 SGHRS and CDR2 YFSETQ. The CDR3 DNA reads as TGCGCCAGCAGCTGGGGACTAGCGGGAGAAGAGACCCAGTACTTC. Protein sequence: CASSWGLAGEETQYF. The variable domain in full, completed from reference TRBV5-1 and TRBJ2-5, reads KAGVTQTPRYLIKTRGQQVTLSCSPISGHRSVSWYQQTPGQGLQFLFEYFSETQRNKGNFPGRFSGRQFSNSRSEMNVSTLELGDSALYLCASSWGLAGEETQYFGPGTRLLVL.

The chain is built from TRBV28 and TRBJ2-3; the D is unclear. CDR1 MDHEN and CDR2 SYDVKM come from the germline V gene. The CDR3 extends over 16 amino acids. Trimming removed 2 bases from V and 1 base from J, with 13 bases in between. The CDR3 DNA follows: TGTGCCAGCAGTTTACCCGACCAATCCCGCACAGATACGCAGTATTTT. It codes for CASSLPDQSRTDTQYF. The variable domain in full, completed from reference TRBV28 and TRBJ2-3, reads DVKVTQSSRYLVKRTGEKVFLECVQDMDHENMFWYRQDPGLGLRLIYFSYDVKMKEKGDIPEGYSVSREKKERFSLILESASTNQTSMYLCASSLPDQSRTDTQYFGPGTRLTVL.